These 5 T cell receptor beta chains were all obtained from the same sample, sequenced in a study of T cells after yellow fever vaccination (dated by TCRdb to the late 2010s). The treatment or condition label, as the study defines it: live attenuated yellow fever vaccine strain. The method was 5' RACE. TCRdb names Illumina HiSeq 2500 as the instrument used. In TCRdb, the public reads were trimmed at Q25 with fastp and aligned with MiXCR, with productive beta chains retained. A single entry per CDR3 protein holds the most common genes and DNA from its merged rows. The sample table shows about 510,000 distinct CDR3 sequences, and 20% to 25% are seen once. The top ten clonotypes cover roughly a sixth of the sample. Here the sequenced sample was PBMCs, taken less than 25 days after the first yellow fever vaccination. These receptors were collected from a man aged 18 to 30 who received the YFV17D yellow fever vaccine.

In its sample, this clonotype was seen a few times. V and J are TRBV7-3 and TRBJ2-2; D is unclear. Germline CDR1 SGHTA, CDR2 FQGTGA. The CDR3 length is 14 residues. Trimming took off 6 bases at V and 4 bases at J, with 12 bases between the two ends. The CDR3 coding sequence is TGTGCCAGCAGGTCCGGGCGAACCACCGGGGAGCTGTTTTTT. Translated: CASRSGRTTGELFF.

The J gene is TRBJ2-7, the V gene TRBV6-2 or TRBV6-3; 7 bases line up with TRBD1. The V and J ends lost 6 bases and 5 bases, in that order; junction bases with no gene match: 10. The CDR3 consists of 14 residues. The germline V gene encodes CDR1 MNHEY and CDR2 SVGEGT. The CDR3 DNA reads as TGTGCCAGCAGCCAACGACAGGGCTTCCACGAGCAGTACGTC. Protein: CASSQRQGFHEQYV.

The J gene is TRBJ1-5, the V gene TRBV7-2; TRBD1 agrees at 7 bases. The CDR3 is 13 residues long. The ends lost 5 bases at V and 6 bases at J; junction bases unmatched: 4. Germline V gene sequence: CDR1 SGHTA, CDR2 FQGNSA. As DNA, the CDR3 is TGTGCCAGCAGCGAGGACAGGTTTCAGCCCCAGCATTTT. It is translated as CASSEDRFQPQHF.

The chain combines TRBV4-1 with TRBJ1-1; D might be TRBD1 (5 bases). The germline gives CDR1 MGHRA, CDR2 YSYEKL. This CDR3 region has 12 residues. Trimming shortened V by 4 bases and J by 9 bases, and 12 bases separated the two germline ends. Here the CDR3 reads CASSPIGEKAFF. The DNA of the CDR3 is TGCGCCAGCAGCCCCATAGGGGAAAAAGCTTTCTTT.

This clonotype has more than one count but fewer than ten. The J gene is TRBJ2-1, the V gene TRBV9, with 10 positions matching TRBD1. CDR1 and CDR2 (germline): SGDLS, YYNGEE. This CDR3 spans 17 amino acids. V lost 0 bases to trimming and J lost 2 bases; unmatched junction nucleotides: 5. The chain's CDR3 is CASSVVPGTGAYNEQFF. CDR3 in DNA: TGTGCCAGCAGCGTAGTTCCGGGGACAGGGGCCTACAATGAGCAGTTCTTC.